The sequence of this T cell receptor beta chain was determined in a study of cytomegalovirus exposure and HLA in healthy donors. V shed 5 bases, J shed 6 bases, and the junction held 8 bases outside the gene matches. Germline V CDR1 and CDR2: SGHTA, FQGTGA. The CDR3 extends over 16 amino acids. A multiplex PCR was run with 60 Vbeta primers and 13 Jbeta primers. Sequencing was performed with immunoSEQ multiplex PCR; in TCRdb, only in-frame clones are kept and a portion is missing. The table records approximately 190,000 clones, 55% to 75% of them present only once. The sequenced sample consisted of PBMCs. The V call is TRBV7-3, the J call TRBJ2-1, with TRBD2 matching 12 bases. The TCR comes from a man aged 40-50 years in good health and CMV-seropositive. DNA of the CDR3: TGTGCCAGCAGCCCTCATGCTAGCGGGGGGGCCAATGAGCAGTTCTTC. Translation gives CASSPHASGGANEQFF.